This TCR beta chain was retrieved from a study of OX40 agonist ivuxolimab in advanced cancers. Overall study: With a range of roughly 23 to 85, age averaged approximately 55 years, and 70% to 85% were male. People who had prior anti-PD-1, anti-PD-L1 or anti-CTLA-4 therapy could take part, and around 40% had some. Study observations and caveats: CD8+ T cells were the subset that, on average, had more expanded clones than CD4+.

Germline-derived CDR1 and CDR2 are ENHRY and SYGVKD. Trimming stripped 4 bases from V and 1 base from J, with 4 bases between. CDR3 length: 13 residues. Profiled with immunoSEQ multiplex PCR; TCRdb holds only in-frame clones, not every one. The sample holds 55,000 to 75,000 clones, 91% seen once. This clone has a handful of counts. As yet, its antigen is unknown. Here the sequenced sample was CD4+ or CD8+ T cells sorted from blood, taken in a trial of the OX40 agonist ivuxolimab. The TCR originated in an adult with an advanced solid tumor such as melanoma, head and neck, liver or kidney cancer. The chain uses TRBV10-3 and TRBJ2-2; D is unclear. The CDR3 spells CAISAGNTGELFF. The CDR3 bases are TGTGCCATCAGTGCGGGGAACACCGGGGAGCTGTTTTTT.